A selection of T cell receptor beta chains follows, all from one sample in a study of blood T cell repertoires in COVID-19. Only in-frame clones appear in the TCRdb table, and some are missing; sequencing was by immunoSEQ multiplex PCR. The sample carries some 200,000 clones, 65% to 85% recorded once. Sequencing input: PBMCs or T cells enriched from blood (not recorded which). These receptor sequences come from a man aged 35-49 years who had recovered from COVID-19. Both conserved end residues are part of each CDR3. The order of the fields is CDR3 protein, clone size, D gene, V gene, J gene. The D gene is left open where the match is weak. Not every row has a clone size; where given, it reads once, few, many or a size class.

CDR3 protein: CASSPTGGRFDEQFF; clone size: .; D gene: TRBD1; V gene: TRBV19; J gene: TRBJ2-1
CDR3 protein: CASSLSGGNQPQHF; clone size: .; D gene: .; V gene: TRBV7-2; J gene: TRBJ1-5
CDR3 protein: CASSPSGTVNSPLHF; clone size: .; D gene: TRBD1; V gene: TRBV11-1; J gene: TRBJ1-6
CDR3 protein: CSVAGTGETIYF; clone size: many; D gene: TRBD1; V gene: TRBV29-1; J gene: TRBJ1-3
CDR3 protein: CASTAGTGFEKLFF; clone size: .; D gene: TRBD1; V gene: TRBV28; J gene: TRBJ1-4
CDR3 protein: CASSVHRGEDTEAFF; clone size: .; D gene: TRBD1; V gene: TRBV5-1; J gene: TRBJ1-1
CDR3 protein: CASSLARLTDYEQYF; clone size: .; D gene: .; V gene: TRBV5-6; J gene: TRBJ2-7
CDR3 protein: CAWSDISHWILSRDYGYTF; clone size: .; D gene: .; V gene: TRBV30; J gene: TRBJ1-2
CDR3 protein: CASSLLGDRGYEQYF; clone size: .; D gene: TRBD1; V gene: TRBV28; J gene: TRBJ2-7
CDR3 protein: CASSIGRGNTEAFF; clone size: .; D gene: .; V gene: TRBV19; J gene: TRBJ1-1
CDR3 protein: CASSQEWPSGAPYEQYF; clone size: .; D gene: TRBD2; V gene: TRBV4-3; J gene: TRBJ2-7
CDR3 protein: CASSSPDRVVTQYF; clone size: .; D gene: TRBD1; V gene: TRBV5-6; J gene: TRBJ1-3
CDR3 protein: CASSQGGGRSTDTQYF; clone size: few; D gene: .; V gene: TRBV4-2; J gene: TRBJ2-3
CDR3 protein: CASSLVQGIGYTF; clone size: .; D gene: .; V gene: TRBV13; J gene: TRBJ1-2
CDR3 protein: CASSNYQGSGNTIYF; clone size: .; D gene: .; V gene: TRBV14; J gene: TRBJ1-3
CDR3 protein: CATGAGGSEGYTF; clone size: .; D gene: .; V gene: TRBV28; J gene: TRBJ1-2
CDR3 protein: CTSSHPDRDYTDTQYF; clone size: .; D gene: .; V gene: TRBV1; J gene: TRBJ2-3
CDR3 protein: CASSQGEQGSEQYF; clone size: .; D gene: .; V gene: TRBV3-1/TRBV3-2; J gene: TRBJ2-7
CDR3 protein: CASREAGGPIRSSYNEQFF; clone size: once; D gene: TRBD2; V gene: TRBV27; J gene: TRBJ2-1
CDR3 protein: CASSQTPGVTEAFF; clone size: few; D gene: .; V gene: TRBV6-5; J gene: TRBJ1-1
CDR3 protein: CASSLWAGPTQYF; clone size: .; D gene: .; V gene: TRBV5-4; J gene: TRBJ2-3
CDR3 protein: CASTLTPGQGHEQYF; clone size: .; D gene: TRBD1; V gene: TRBV11-2; J gene: TRBJ2-7
CDR3 protein: CAISESRGMPQPQHF; clone size: .; D gene: .; V gene: TRBV10-3; J gene: TRBJ1-5
CDR3 protein: CASSLSGGITDTQYF; clone size: .; D gene: .; V gene: TRBV4-2; J gene: TRBJ2-3
CDR3 protein: CASSLAGGELFF; clone size: .; D gene: .; V gene: TRBV5-1; J gene: TRBJ2-2
CDR3 protein: CASSPRTLYEQYF; clone size: .; D gene: .; V gene: TRBV5-1; J gene: TRBJ2-7
CDR3 protein: CASSEQGPYEQYF; clone size: .; D gene: .; V gene: TRBV2; J gene: TRBJ2-7
CDR3 protein: CASSWGSNSPLHF; clone size: .; D gene: .; V gene: TRBV12-3/TRBV12-4; J gene: TRBJ1-6
CDR3 protein: CASSGELSSYNSPLHF; clone size: .; D gene: .; V gene: TRBV19; J gene: TRBJ1-6
CDR3 protein: CASSLSRSATNEKLFF; clone size: .; D gene: .; V gene: TRBV7-8; J gene: TRBJ1-4
CDR3 protein: CASSASGQGATQYF; clone size: .; D gene: TRBD1; V gene: TRBV9; J gene: TRBJ2-5
CDR3 protein: CSVRTVSTDTQYF; clone size: .; D gene: .; V gene: TRBV29-1; J gene: TRBJ2-3
CDR3 protein: CASSQDSPRGTGNTIYF; clone size: .; D gene: .; V gene: TRBV4-2; J gene: TRBJ1-3
CDR3 protein: CASSLTRTQGYSPLHF; clone size: .; D gene: .; V gene: TRBV27; J gene: TRBJ1-6
CDR3 protein: CATSDYRVDQPQHF; clone size: .; D gene: .; V gene: TRBV24-1; J gene: TRBJ1-5
CDR3 protein: CASRPDRVGGYTF; clone size: .; D gene: TRBD1; V gene: TRBV3-1/TRBV3-2; J gene: TRBJ1-2
CDR3 protein: CASSLDGRAVDGYTF; clone size: .; D gene: .; V gene: TRBV5-1; J gene: TRBJ1-2
CDR3 protein: CASSWEYNQPQHF; clone size: .; D gene: .; V gene: TRBV6-2/TRBV6-3; J gene: TRBJ1-5
CDR3 protein: CASRLPDRSDEAFF; clone size: .; D gene: .; V gene: TRBV19; J gene: TRBJ1-1
CDR3 protein: CSVFGAEKLFF; clone size: .; D gene: .; V gene: TRBV29-1; J gene: TRBJ1-4
CDR3 protein: CASSLVAGGKDTQYF; clone size: .; D gene: TRBD2; V gene: TRBV5-1; J gene: TRBJ2-3
CDR3 protein: CASSSQGGSNTGELFF; clone size: .; D gene: TRBD1; V gene: TRBV7-3; J gene: TRBJ2-2
CDR3 protein: CAWNLGGFDGYTF; clone size: once; D gene: .; V gene: TRBV30; J gene: TRBJ1-2
CDR3 protein: CASSQYPSVVNQPQHF; clone size: .; D gene: .; V gene: TRBV19; J gene: TRBJ1-5
CDR3 protein: CASGGLNTEAFF; clone size: .; D gene: .; V gene: TRBV28; J gene: TRBJ1-1
CDR3 protein: CASSWAVMGQGDGYTF; clone size: once; D gene: TRBD1; V gene: TRBV5-1; J gene: TRBJ1-2
CDR3 protein: CASSDSTGGPDTQYF; clone size: many; D gene: TRBD2; V gene: TRBV6-4; J gene: TRBJ2-3